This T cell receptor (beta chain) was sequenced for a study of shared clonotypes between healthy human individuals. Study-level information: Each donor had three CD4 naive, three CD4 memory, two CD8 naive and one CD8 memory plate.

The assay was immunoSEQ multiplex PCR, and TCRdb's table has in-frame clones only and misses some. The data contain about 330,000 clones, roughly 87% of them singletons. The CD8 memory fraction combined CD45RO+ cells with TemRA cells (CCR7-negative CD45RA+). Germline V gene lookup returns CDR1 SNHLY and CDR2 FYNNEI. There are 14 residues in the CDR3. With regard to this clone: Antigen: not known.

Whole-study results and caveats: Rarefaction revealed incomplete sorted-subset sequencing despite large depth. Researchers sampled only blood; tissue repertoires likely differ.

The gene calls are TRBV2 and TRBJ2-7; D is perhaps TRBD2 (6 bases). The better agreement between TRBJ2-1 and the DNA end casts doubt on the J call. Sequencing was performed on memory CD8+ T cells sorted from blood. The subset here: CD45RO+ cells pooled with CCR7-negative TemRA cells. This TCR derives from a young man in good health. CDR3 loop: CASSSRLVKNEQFF. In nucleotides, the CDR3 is TGTGCCAGCAGTTCTCGACTAGTAAAGAATGAGCAGTTCTTC.